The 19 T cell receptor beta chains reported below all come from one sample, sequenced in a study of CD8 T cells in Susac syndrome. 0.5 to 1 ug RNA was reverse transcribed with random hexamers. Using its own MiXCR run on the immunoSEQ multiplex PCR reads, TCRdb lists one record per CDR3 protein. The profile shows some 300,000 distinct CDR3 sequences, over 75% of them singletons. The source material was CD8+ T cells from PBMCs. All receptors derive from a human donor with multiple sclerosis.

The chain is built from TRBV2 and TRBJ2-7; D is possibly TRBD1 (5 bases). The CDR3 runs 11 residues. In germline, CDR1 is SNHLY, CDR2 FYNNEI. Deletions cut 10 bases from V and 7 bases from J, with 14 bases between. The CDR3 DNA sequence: TGTGCCACCTGGACACGGCGGGAGCAGTACTTC. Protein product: CATWTRREQYF.

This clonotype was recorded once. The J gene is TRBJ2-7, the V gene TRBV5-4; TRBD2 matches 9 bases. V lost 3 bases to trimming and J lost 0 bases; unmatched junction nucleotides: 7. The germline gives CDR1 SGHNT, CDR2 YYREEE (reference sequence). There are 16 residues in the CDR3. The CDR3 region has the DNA TGTGCCAGCAGCTCCATTCTAGCGGGACCCTCCTACGAGCAGTACTTC. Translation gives CASSSILAGPSYEQYF.

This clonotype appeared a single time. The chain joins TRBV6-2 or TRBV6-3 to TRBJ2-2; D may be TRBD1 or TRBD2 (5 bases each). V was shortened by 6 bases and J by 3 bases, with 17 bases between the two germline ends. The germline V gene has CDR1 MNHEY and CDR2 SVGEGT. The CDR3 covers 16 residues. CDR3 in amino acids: CASSPVGALHTGELFF. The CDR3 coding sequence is TGTGCCAGCAGCCCCGTCGGGGCACTGCACACCGGGGAGCTGTTTTTT.

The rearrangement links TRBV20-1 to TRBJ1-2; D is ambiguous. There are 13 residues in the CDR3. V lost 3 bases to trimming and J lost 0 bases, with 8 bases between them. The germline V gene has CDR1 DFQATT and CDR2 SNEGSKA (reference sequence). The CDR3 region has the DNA TGCAGTGCTAGGGCTTTAGCTAACTATGGCTACACCTTC. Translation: CSARALANYGYTF.

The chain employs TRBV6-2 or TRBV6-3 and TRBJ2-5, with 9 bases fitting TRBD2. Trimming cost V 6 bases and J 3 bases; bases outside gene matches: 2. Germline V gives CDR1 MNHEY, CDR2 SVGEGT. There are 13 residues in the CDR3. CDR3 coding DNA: TGTGCCAGCAGGATAGCGGGGGAAGAGACCCAGTACTTC. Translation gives CASRIAGEETQYF.

CDR3 residues: CASREGQINSYEQYF. The CDR3 DNA sequence: TGTGCCAGCAGAGAGGGACAGATTAACTCCTACGAGCAGTACTTC. The chain employs TRBV27 and TRBJ2-7, with 7 bases identical to TRBD1. The CDR3 is made up of 15 amino acids. The junction had 8 bases not matched to a gene; V was cut back by 6 bases and J by 0 bases. The germline V gene encodes CDR1 MNHEY and CDR2 SMNVEV (reference sequence).

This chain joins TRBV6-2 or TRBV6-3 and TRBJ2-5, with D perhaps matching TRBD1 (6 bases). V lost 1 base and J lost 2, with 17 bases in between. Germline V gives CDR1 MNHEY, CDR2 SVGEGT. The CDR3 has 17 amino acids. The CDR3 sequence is CASSYFRRQVEQETQYF. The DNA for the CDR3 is TGTGCCAGCAGTTACTTCCGTCGACAGGTAGAACAAGAGACCCAGTACTTC.

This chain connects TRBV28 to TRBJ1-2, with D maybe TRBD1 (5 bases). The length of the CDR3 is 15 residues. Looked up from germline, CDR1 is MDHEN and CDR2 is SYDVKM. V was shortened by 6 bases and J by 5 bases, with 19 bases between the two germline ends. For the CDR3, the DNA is TGTGCCAGCAGCTTAACCGGGACGATGATATATGGCTACACCTTC. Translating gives CASSLTGTMIYGYTF.

The CDR3: CASSEALQGAYNSPLHF. The CDR3 DNA reads TGTGCCAGCAGTGAAGCGCTGCAGGGGGCCTATAATTCACCCCTCCACTTT. This chain links TRBV6-1 with TRBJ1-6; 7 nucleotides align to TRBD1. Germline V gives CDR1 MNHNS, CDR2 SASEGT. The CDR3 is 17 residues long. With 0 bases clipped from V and 2 bases from J, the junction kept 4 bases outside the gene matches.

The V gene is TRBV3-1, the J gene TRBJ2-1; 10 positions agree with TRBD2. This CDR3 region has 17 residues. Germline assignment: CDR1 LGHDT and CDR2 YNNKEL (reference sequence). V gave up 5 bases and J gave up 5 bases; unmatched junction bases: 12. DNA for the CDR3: TGTGCCAGCAGCTCCTTGAGCGGGACTAGCGTTAACAATGAGCAGTTCTTC. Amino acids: CASSSLSGTSVNNEQFF.

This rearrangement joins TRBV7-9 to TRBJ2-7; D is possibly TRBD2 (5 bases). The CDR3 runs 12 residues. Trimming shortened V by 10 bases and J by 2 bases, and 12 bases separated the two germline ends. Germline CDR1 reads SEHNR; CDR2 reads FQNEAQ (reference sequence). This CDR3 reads CATGRGAYEQYF. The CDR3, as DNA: TGTGCCACAGGACGGGGAGCCTACGAGCAGTACTTC.

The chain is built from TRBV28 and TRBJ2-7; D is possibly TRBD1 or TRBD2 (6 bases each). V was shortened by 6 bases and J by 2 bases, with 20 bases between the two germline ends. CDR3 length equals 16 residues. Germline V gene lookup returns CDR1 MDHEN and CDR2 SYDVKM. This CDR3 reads CASSPIPRGRTYEQYF. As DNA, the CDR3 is TGTGCCAGCAGCCCCATACCGAGGGGGAGGACCTACGAGCAGTACTTC.

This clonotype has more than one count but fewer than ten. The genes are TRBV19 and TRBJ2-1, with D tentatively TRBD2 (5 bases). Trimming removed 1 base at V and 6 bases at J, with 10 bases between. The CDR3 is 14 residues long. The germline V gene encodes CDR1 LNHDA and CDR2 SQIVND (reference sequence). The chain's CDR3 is CASSIGGLPNEQFF. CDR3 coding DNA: TGTGCCAGTAGTATAGGAGGACTCCCCAATGAGCAGTTCTTC.

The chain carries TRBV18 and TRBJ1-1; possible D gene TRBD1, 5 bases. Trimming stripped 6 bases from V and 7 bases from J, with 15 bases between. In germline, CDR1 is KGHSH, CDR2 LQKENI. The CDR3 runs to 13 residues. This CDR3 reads CASSDQGLHEAFF. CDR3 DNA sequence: TGTGCCAGCTCGGACCAGGGTCTCCATGAAGCTTTCTTT.

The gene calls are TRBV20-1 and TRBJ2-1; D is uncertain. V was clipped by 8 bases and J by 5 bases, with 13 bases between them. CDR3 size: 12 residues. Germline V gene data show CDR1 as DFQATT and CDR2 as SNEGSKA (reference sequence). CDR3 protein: CSTHGTNNEQFF. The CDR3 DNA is TGCAGTACACACGGAACAAACAATGAGCAGTTCTTC.

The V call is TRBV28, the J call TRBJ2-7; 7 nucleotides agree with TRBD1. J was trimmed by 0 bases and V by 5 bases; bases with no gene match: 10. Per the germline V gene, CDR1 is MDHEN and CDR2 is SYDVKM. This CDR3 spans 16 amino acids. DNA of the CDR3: TGTGCCAGCAGTCCCGTCGACAGGGCCAGCTCCTACGAGCAGTACTTC. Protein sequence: CASSPVDRASSYEQYF.

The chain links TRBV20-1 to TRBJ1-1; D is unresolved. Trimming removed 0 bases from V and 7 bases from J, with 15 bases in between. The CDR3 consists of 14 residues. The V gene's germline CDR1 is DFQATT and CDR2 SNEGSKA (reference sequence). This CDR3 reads CSARDSGGSHEAFF. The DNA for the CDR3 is TGCAGTGCTAGAGATTCGGGAGGGTCACATGAAGCTTTCTTT.

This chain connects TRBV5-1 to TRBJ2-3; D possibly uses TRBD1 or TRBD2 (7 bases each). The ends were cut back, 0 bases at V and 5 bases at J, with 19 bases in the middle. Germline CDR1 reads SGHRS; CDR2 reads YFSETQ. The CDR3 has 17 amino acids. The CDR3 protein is CASSLELGEGAQDTQYF. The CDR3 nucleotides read TGCGCCAGCAGCTTGGAGCTCGGGGAGGGGGCCCAAGATACGCAGTATTTT.

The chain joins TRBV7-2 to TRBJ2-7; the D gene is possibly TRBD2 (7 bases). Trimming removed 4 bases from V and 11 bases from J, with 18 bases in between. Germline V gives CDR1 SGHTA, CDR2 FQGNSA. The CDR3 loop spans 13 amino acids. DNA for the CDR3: TGTGCCAGCAGCTGGGTGAAGGGGAGGGGGGAGTACTTC. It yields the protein CASSWVKGRGEYF.